This T cell receptor beta chain was sequenced in a study of vaccination effects on CD4 cells after COVID-19. On the study more broadly: It was two doses of either the BNT162b2 or mRNA-1273 vaccine that participants received.

Overall study results and limits: After vaccination, at late timepoints, clones induced by infection and by vaccine contracted markedly.

As concerns this clone: Its antigen is not known.

Sequencing was preceded by expansion of antigen-specific CD4+ T cells with viral peptide pools in the ViraFEST assay. Isolation of CD4+ T cells took place after less than twelve days of culture. Recipients of the vaccine had no prior SARS-CoV-2 infection and negative nucleocapsid antibodies. They grew some 2 million PBMC in each well, adding about 10 IU/ml IL-2 and 10 ug/ml peptides. On both days 3 and 7, half of the culture medium was replaced with IL-2 medium. Trimming pared 3 bases from V and 4 bases from J, leaving 13 bases between. Germline loops: CDR1 LNHNV, CDR2 YYDKDF (reference sequence). CDR3 length: 14 residues. TCRdb's table, derived via immunoSEQ multiplex PCR, lists solely in-frame clones and lacks some. The table records approximately 24,000 clones, 76% of them present only once.

The material sequenced was CD4+ T cells from PBMCs cultured with HCoV-NL63 spike peptides, taken before COVID-19 vaccination. The source is a human donor who received a COVID-19 vaccine. The rearrangement links TRBV15 to TRBJ2-7; D remains ambiguous. The CDR3 sequence is CATSRQLTGYEQYF. DNA for the CDR3: TGTGCCACCAGCAGGCAGTTGACGGGTTACGAGCAGTACTTC.